Listed below are T cell receptor beta chains from one sample, sequenced in a study of regulatory T cells in long-lasting Graves disease. Each CDR3 protein gets one entry after TCRdb re-called the multiplex PCR reads with MiXCR. The table records 350,000 to 450,000 distinct CDR3 sequences, roughly 10% of them present only once. This same sample was also taken into another study, of T cells in Graves' hyperthyroidism and ophthalmopathy.

The sample was peripheral blood mononuclear cells (PBMCs), taken at new diagnosis, from a patient treated with antithyroid drugs. These receptors all come from a woman under 30 with Graves disease. CDR3s include the opening cysteine and the closing phenylalanine or tryptophan. The order of the fields is V gene, D gene, clone size, J gene, CDR3 protein, CDR3 DNA. A D gene is named only where the DNA matches it firmly. For some rows the clone size is stated as once, few or many, or as a class when expanded; others skip it.

>TRBV30|-|-|TRBJ1-1
CAWIQGNTEAFF
TGTGCCTGGATACAGGGGAACACTGAAGCTTTCTTT
>TRBV5-1|-|-|TRBJ1-1
CASSPNPGTKNTEAFF
TGCGCCAGCAGCCCGAATCCCGGGACAAAGAACACTGAAGCTTTCTTT
>TRBV3-1|-|many|TRBJ2-1
CASSQRGGLLEQFF
TGTGCCAGCAGCCAAAGAGGGGGGCTCTTAGAGCAGTTCTTC
>TRBV7-3|TRBD1|many|TRBJ1-5
CASSHPPIRTGIGNQPQHF
TGTGCCAGCAGCCACCCCCCCATTCGGACAGGGATTGGAAATCAGCCCCAGCATTTT
>TRBV18|-|many|TRBJ1-1
CASSPVDTEAFF
TGTGCCAGCTCACCGGTGGACACTGAAGCTTTCTTT
>TRBV28|-|-|TRBJ2-5
CASSFTETETQYF
TGTGCCAGCAGTTTTACCGAGACTGAGACCCAGTACTTC
>TRBV7-3|-|many|TRBJ1-1
CASSYRGGSEAFF
TGTGCCAGCAGCTACCGCGGGGGTAGTGAAGCTTTCTTT
>TRBV19|-|once|TRBJ1-2
CASRYQGIGYTF
TGTGCCAGTAGGTATCAGGGGATTGGCTACACCTTC
>TRBV7-2|TRBD1|many|TRBJ2-7
CASSLGGTADYEQYF
TGTGCCAGCAGCTTAGGGGGGACAGCAGACTACGAGCAGTACTTC
>TRBV6-5|TRBD1|many|TRBJ1-1
CASSYPTDREAFF
TGTGCCAGCAGTTACCCGACGGACAGGGAAGCTTTCTTT
>TRBV12-3/TRBV12-4|-|many|TRBJ1-3
CASRGWGGTLIGGGNTIYF
TGTGCCAGCAGAGGGTGGGGGGGGACACTAATAGGCGGTGGAAACACCATATATTTT
>TRBV12-5|-|many|TRBJ1-1
CASGGHEAFF
TGTGCTAGTGGTGGACATGAAGCTTTCTTT
>TRBV7-2|TRBD2|many|TRBJ2-1
CASSYGTSLGNEQFF
TGTGCCAGCAGCTACGGGACTAGCTTAGGCAATGAGCAGTTCTTC
>TRBV7-8|TRBD1|many|TRBJ1-1
CASSRGTAVNTEAFF
TGTGCCAGCAGCCGTGGGACAGCCGTGAACACTGAAGCTTTCTTT
>TRBV20-1|-|many|TRBJ2-1
CSARWTSFGLGPTSYNEQFF
TGCAGTGCTAGATGGACATCTTTCGGTCTGGGACCGACCTCCTACAATGAGCAGTTCTTC
>TRBV29-1|-|few|TRBJ1-2
CSVPTDRNYGYTF
TGCAGCGTCCCGACAGACCGAAACTATGGCTACACCTTC
>TRBV5-1|-|-|TRBJ1-1
CASSGQTNTEAFF
TGCGCCAGCAGCGGACAGACGAACACTGAAGCTTTCTTT
>TRBV7-3|TRBD2|many|TRBJ2-5
CASSDRAGAHQETQYF
TGTGCCAGCAGCGACCGAGCGGGGGCCCACCAAGAGACCCAGTACTTC
>TRBV20-1|TRBD1|-|TRBJ1-1
CSASRGTPIYLGFF
TGCAGTGCTAGCAGGGGGACACCTATCTACCTTGGTTTCTTT
>TRBV14|-|-|TRBJ1-3
CASSQLAGISGNTIYF
TGTGCCAGCAGCCAACTTGCGGGGATCTCTGGAAACACCATATATTTT
>TRBV7-3|-|many|TRBJ2-3
CASSPGAGPVSDTQYF
TGTGCCAGCAGCCCAGGGGCGGGACCAGTCTCAGATACGCAGTATTTT
>TRBV29-1|TRBD1|few|TRBJ1-2
CSVEGPTRDRGYGYTF
TGCAGCGTTGAAGGTCCAACCCGGGACAGGGGCTATGGCTACACCTTC
>TRBV11-2|-|many|TRBJ1-1
CASSPRGAAEAFF
TGTGCCAGCAGCCCAAGGGGGGCCGCTGAAGCTTTCTTT
>TRBV6-2/TRBV6-3|-|many|TRBJ2-1
CASSPQVYYNEQFF
TGTGCCAGCAGTCCTCAGGTGTACTACAATGAGCAGTTCTTC
>TRBV19|TRBD2|many|TRBJ2-1
CASSTLGLAGVYEQFF
TGTGCCAGTAGTACCCTGGGACTAGCGGGAGTTTATGAGCAGTTCTTC
>TRBV6-1|-|few|TRBJ2-3
CASREGVRDTQYF
TGTGCCAGCAGGGAGGGAGTTCGGGATACGCAGTATTTT
>TRBV7-6|-|many|TRBJ1-6
CASSLARPGYNSPLHF
TGTGCCAGCAGCTTAGCGCGACCCGGATATAATTCACCCCTCCACTTT
>TRBV19|-|few|TRBJ2-3
CASSIIPAAYTDTQYF
TGTGCCAGTAGTATAATACCCGCTGCTTACACAGATACGCAGTATTTT
>TRBV6-1|TRBD1|few|TRBJ2-6
CASSPGQGDTSGANVLTF
TGTGCCAGCAGTCCCGGACAGGGGGATACCTCTGGGGCCAACGTCCTGACTTTC
>TRBV18|TRBD1|many|TRBJ1-2
CASSPRQGSGLGGYTF
TGTGCCAGCTCACCTAGACAGGGGTCAGGACTTGGAGGCTACACCTTC
>TRBV30|TRBD2|-|TRBJ2-7
CAWNGLAGDYEQYF
TGTGCCTGGAACGGACTAGCGGGAGACTACGAGCAGTACTTC
>TRBV20-1|-|-|TRBJ2-5
CSFFPTVSRETQYF
TGCAGTTTCTTTCCGACTGTGAGTAGGGAGACCCAGTACTTC
>TRBV6-1|-|-|TRBJ1-1
CASRLYLSGTEAFF
TGTGCCAGCAGACTTTACCTTTCGGGGACTGAAGCTTTCTTT
>TRBV6-1|TRBD2|-|TRBJ2-2
CASTTAGGITGELFF
TGTGCCAGCACGACGGCGGGGGGTATTACCGGGGAGCTGTTTTTT
>TRBV6-2/TRBV6-3|TRBD2|many|TRBJ2-5
CASRSRGEETQYF
TGTGCCAGCAGATCGCGGGGGGAAGAGACCCAGTACTTC
>TRBV6-1|-|many|TRBJ2-2
CASSPGENTGELFF
TGTGCCAGCAGCCCGGGAGAGAACACCGGGGAGCTGTTTTTT
>TRBV18|TRBD1|many|TRBJ2-5
CASSADRAQETQYF
TGTGCCAGCTCAGCCGACAGGGCCCAAGAGACCCAGTACTTC
>TRBV14|-|few|TRBJ1-2
CASSQRTVYGYTF
TGTGCCAGCAGCCAACGAACGGTCTATGGCTACACCTTC
>TRBV4-1|-|few|TRBJ1-1
CASHSNRDTEAFF
TGCGCCAGCCACTCAAACAGGGACACTGAAGCTTTCTTT
>TRBV3-1|TRBD1|many|TRBJ1-1
CASSQSWTGYRGTEAFF
TGTGCCAGCAGCCAATCCTGGACAGGGTATCGTGGCACTGAAGCTTTCTTT
>TRBV7-9|-|many|TRBJ2-7
CASSFERQTQLDF
TGTGCCAGCAGCTTCGAAAGACAAACCCAGTTGGACTTC
>TRBV6-1|TRBD1|many|TRBJ1-2
CASRTGGNGYTF
TGTGCCAGCAGGACAGGGGGGAATGGCTACACCTTC
>TRBV27|-|many|TRBJ1-1
CASRGRDAKFAEAFF
TGTGCCAGCAGGGGGAGGGACGCTAAGTTCGCTGAAGCTTTCTTT
>TRBV11-2|TRBD2|-|TRBJ2-3
CASSLMGLADTQYF
TGTGCCAGCAGCTTAATGGGACTAGCAGATACGCAGTATTTT
>TRBV6-1|-|few|TRBJ1-6
CASRQEDGLLFSYNSPLHF
TGTGCCAGCAGGCAGGAGGACGGCCTTCTTTTTTCCTATAATTCACCCCTCCACTTT
>TRBV7-9|TRBD2|many|TRBJ2-1
CASSLGAGGPYNEQFF
TGTGCCAGCAGCTTAGGAGCGGGAGGGCCCTACAATGAGCAGTTCTTC
>TRBV4-1|-|-|TRBJ2-7
CASSQTRGREQYF
TGCGCCAGCAGCCAGACGCGGGGGCGCGAGCAGTACTTC
>TRBV12-3/TRBV12-4|TRBD2|-|TRBJ2-1
CASSPSGSIYNEQFF
TGTGCCAGCAGCCCTAGCGGGAGCATCTACAATGAGCAGTTCTTC
>TRBV2|TRBD2|many|TRBJ2-2
CASSEATPGGDTGELFF
TGTGCCAGCAGTGAAGCGACCCCGGGAGGTGACACCGGGGAGCTGTTTTTT
>TRBV4-1|-|-|TRBJ1-5
CASSMGRGQPQHF
TGCGCCAGCAGCATGGGAAGAGGTCAGCCCCAGCATTTT
>TRBV29-1|-|many|TRBJ2-3
CSIWGYSDTQYF
TGCAGCATTTGGGGTTATTCCGATACGCAGTATTTT
>TRBV18|TRBD1|many|TRBJ2-1
CASSPLFDPTGTDNEQFF
TGTGCCAGCTCACCGCTGTTTGACCCGACAGGGACGGACAATGAGCAGTTCTTC
>TRBV12-3/TRBV12-4|-|many|TRBJ1-1
CASSQNRRQAEAFF
TGTGCCAGCAGCCAAAATCGAAGGCAGGCTGAAGCTTTCTTT